The 10 T cell receptor beta chains below were found in one sample sequenced in a study of CD8 T cells in Susac syndrome. Random hexamers were used to reverse transcribe the RNA input (roughly 0.5 to 1 ug). TCRdb passed the immunoSEQ multiplex PCR reads through MiXCR, listing each CDR3 protein once. Of approximately 150,000 distinct CDR3 sequences in the sample, 95% were seen once. Material: CD4+ T cells from PBMCs. The source is a human donor with Susac syndrome.

The chain uses TRBV6-2 or TRBV6-3 and TRBJ2-3, with a possible D match to TRBD2 (5 bases). CDR1 MNHEY and CDR2 SVGEGT come from the germline V gene. V was cut by 5 bases and J by 1 base, with 10 bases left in between. The CDR3 consists of 14 residues. CDR3 sequence reads: CASSLTRGTDTQYF. In DNA form, the CDR3 reads TGTGCCAGCAGTCTTACTAGGGGCACAGATACGCAGTATTTT.

This rearrangement joins TRBV20-1 to TRBJ2-4; D is unresolved. Germline V gives CDR1 DFQATT, CDR2 SNEGSKA (reference sequence). The V and J ends lost 3 bases and 0 bases respectively, with 9 bases between them. The CDR3 extends over 14 amino acids. This chain's CDR3 is CSASDTLAKNIQYF. CDR3 coding DNA: TGCAGTGCTAGTGACACTCTAGCCAAAAACATTCAGTACTTC.

The chain is built from TRBV15 and TRBJ1-1, with D uncertain. The V gene's germline CDR1 is LNHNV and CDR2 YYDKDF (reference sequence). The CDR3 sequence is 18 residues long. V was shortened by 0 bases and J by 2 bases, with 19 bases between the two germline ends. In DNA, the CDR3 is TGTGCCACCAGCAGAGATTTGGTGCTTTCCCCCACTAACACTGAAGCTTTCTTT. Its translation is CATSRDLVLSPTNTEAFF.

This sequence joins TRBV29-1 and TRBJ2-5; tentative D call: TRBD1 (5 bases). CDR1 and CDR2 from the germline V gene are SQVTM and ANQGSEA. V was clipped by 4 bases and J by 4 bases, with 13 bases between them. This CDR3 contains 13 residues. CDR3 protein: CSVAGHLGETQYF. The DNA for the CDR3 is TGCAGCGTTGCCGGACACCTGGGAGAGACCCAGTACTTC. The whole variable domain, filled in from reference TRBV29-1 and TRBJ2-5, reads SAVISQKPSRDICQRGTSLTIQCQVDSQVTMMFWYRQQPGQSLTLIATANQGSEATYESGFVIDKFPISRPNLTFSTLTVSNMSPEDSSIYLCSVAGHLGETQYFGPGTRLLVL.

This clonotype was detected once. This chain uses TRBV15 with TRBJ1-2; 9 bases are shared with TRBD1. With V trimmed by 0 bases and J by 8 bases, 13 bases remained unmatched. CDR3 size: 17 residues. Per germline, CDR1 LNHNV and CDR2 YYDKDF (reference sequence). In DNA form, the CDR3 reads TGTGCCACCAGCAGAGATCCTGGGACAGGGAGTAAAGAAGGCTACACCTTC. It yields the protein CATSRDPGTGSKEGYTF.

The rearrangement links TRBV2 to TRBJ1-5; D possibly corresponds to TRBD1 (6 bases). The CDR3 is made up of 14 amino acids. Trimming shortened V by 4 bases and J by 2 bases, and 9 bases separated the two germline ends. Germline V lookup: CDR1 SNHLY, CDR2 FYNNEI. CDR3 DNA: TGTGCCAGCAGTGCGGGGGGGCGCAATCAGCCCCAGCATTTT. Translated, it gives CASSAGGRNQPQHF. Using reference TRBV2 and TRBJ1-5 for the parts outside the CDR3, the full variable domain is EPEVTQTPSHQVTQMGQEVILRCVPISNHLYFYWYRQILGQKVEFLVSFYNNEISEKSEIFDDQFSVERPDGSNFTLKIRSTKLEDSAMYFCASSAGGRNQPQHFGDGTRLSIL.

This chain connects TRBV25-1 to TRBJ2-7, with 16 bases that match TRBD2. The CDR3 loop spans 18 amino acids. V shed 3 bases, J shed 1 base, and the junction held 6 bases outside the gene matches. The germline V gene has CDR1 MGHDK and CDR2 SYGVNS. For the CDR3, the DNA is TGTGCCAGCAGTGAGGGACTAGCGGGAGGGCCGAGTTCCTACGAGCAGTACTTC. Protein product: CASSEGLAGGPSSYEQYF.

This clonotype has a single count. The V call is TRBV29-1, the J call TRBJ2-4, with D perhaps matching TRBD2 (5 bases). V dropped 6 bases and J dropped 1 base, with 19 bases sitting between them. Germline assignment: CDR1 SQVTM and CDR2 ANQGSEA. The CDR3 loop spans 16 amino acids. CDR3 loop: CSVNGPGSGAKNIQYF. The CDR3 DNA sequence: TGCAGCGTCAATGGTCCGGGATCTGGGGCCAAAAACATTCAGTACTTC.

This rearrangement joins TRBV9 to TRBJ1-5; D is possibly TRBD1 (6 bases). Trimming removed 3 bases from V and 7 bases from J, with 14 bases in between. Germline CDR1 is SGDLS and CDR2 is YYNGEE. This CDR3 is built from 14 residues. The CDR3, as DNA: TGTGCCAGCAGCGCAGATACAGGGAGACAGCCCCAGCATTTT. It yields the protein CASSADTGRQPQHF.

V gene TRBV5-4 combines with J gene TRBJ1-2; D not resolved. Germline V gives CDR1 SGHNT, CDR2 YYREEE (reference sequence). This CDR3 has 14 amino acids. The V end was cut by 1 base, the J end by 4 bases, with 11 bases between. CDR3 sequence reads: CASSLSSEAYGYTF. Here the CDR3 DNA reads TGTGCCAGCAGCTTGTCTTCCGAGGCCTATGGCTACACCTTC.